The rows below give T cell receptor beta chains drawn from one sample of a study of blood T cell repertoires in COVID-19. Here immunoSEQ multiplex PCR was the method, and the copy in TCRdb shows in-frame clones only, minus some. The data show 200,000 to 300,000 clones, around 81% seen once. The specimen was peripheral blood. These receptors were collected from a man aged 25-45 years who had recovered from COVID-19. Each CDR3 is given without its conserved first and last residue. Fields, in order: V gene, clone size, J gene, CDR3 protein. Some rows have no size entry. The others give once, few or many, or a class for an expanded clone.

v_gene: TRBV11-2; abundance: .; j_gene: TRBJ2-1; CDR3aa: ASSARLAGGPNEQF
v_gene: TRBV7-2; abundance: .; j_gene: TRBJ2-7; CDR3aa: ASSLAATSGLEQY
v_gene: TRBV23-1; abundance: .; j_gene: TRBJ2-4; CDR3aa: ASSQSFPPTGEAKNIQY
v_gene: TRBV28; abundance: .; j_gene: TRBJ2-1; CDR3aa: ASSSPFPSYNEQF
v_gene: TRBV6-5; abundance: .; j_gene: TRBJ1-1; CDR3aa: ASSLYTDIEAF
v_gene: TRBV19; abundance: .; j_gene: TRBJ2-1; CDR3aa: ASSLLGGGVYNEQF
v_gene: TRBV5-1; abundance: .; j_gene: TRBJ1-4; CDR3aa: ASSPTGQNEKLF
v_gene: TRBV27; abundance: .; j_gene: TRBJ1-2; CDR3aa: ASSTYRGGNYGYT
v_gene: TRBV19; abundance: .; j_gene: TRBJ1-6; CDR3aa: ASSLRQGAGPHSPLH
v_gene: TRBV18; abundance: .; j_gene: TRBJ2-7; CDR3aa: ASSPGQGGEQY
v_gene: TRBV7-9; abundance: .; j_gene: TRBJ2-3; CDR3aa: ASSRKGTASTDTQY
v_gene: TRBV7-3; abundance: .; j_gene: TRBJ1-3; CDR3aa: ASRPDSSGNTIY
v_gene: TRBV6-2/TRBV6-3; abundance: .; j_gene: TRBJ1-5; CDR3aa: ASSLTRQVFQPQH
v_gene: TRBV7-9; abundance: .; j_gene: TRBJ2-7; CDR3aa: ASSFERRGQNEQY
v_gene: TRBV5-5; abundance: .; j_gene: TRBJ2-2; CDR3aa: ASSSTGGRNTGELF
v_gene: TRBV24-1; abundance: .; j_gene: TRBJ2-3; CDR3aa: ATSDSGGSGTDTQY
v_gene: TRBV9; abundance: .; j_gene: TRBJ2-5; CDR3aa: ASSRDSKETQY
v_gene: TRBV15; abundance: .; j_gene: TRBJ2-3; CDR3aa: ATSRPGDTQY
v_gene: TRBV28; abundance: .; j_gene: TRBJ1-1; CDR3aa: ASSSGGYTEAF
v_gene: TRBV29-1; abundance: .; j_gene: TRBJ1-1; CDR3aa: SGKGQVEAF
v_gene: TRBV19; abundance: .; j_gene: TRBJ1-5; CDR3aa: ASSIDHGRGGSNQPQH
v_gene: TRBV19; abundance: .; j_gene: TRBJ2-3; CDR3aa: ASSLAGSTDTQY
v_gene: TRBV14; abundance: .; j_gene: TRBJ1-6; CDR3aa: ASSPNAGSHSPLH
v_gene: TRBV10-2; abundance: .; j_gene: TRBJ2-1; CDR3aa: ASSEMWAGGGYNEQF
v_gene: TRBV5-1; abundance: .; j_gene: TRBJ1-1; CDR3aa: ASSLLQGSPEAF
v_gene: TRBV5-1; abundance: .; j_gene: TRBJ2-3; CDR3aa: ASSLDGASTDTQY
v_gene: TRBV5-4; abundance: .; j_gene: TRBJ1-3; CDR3aa: ASSLGGSGNTIY
v_gene: TRBV5-1; abundance: once; j_gene: TRBJ1-2; CDR3aa: ASRVTGAPLGGYT
v_gene: TRBV5-1; abundance: .; j_gene: TRBJ1-1; CDR3aa: ASAPGRGTEAF
v_gene: TRBV6-2/TRBV6-3; abundance: .; j_gene: TRBJ2-3; CDR3aa: ASSYDGGAVEGTDTQY
v_gene: TRBV28; abundance: .; j_gene: TRBJ1-2; CDR3aa: ASRLPTGAYGYT
v_gene: TRBV5-1; abundance: .; j_gene: TRBJ2-5; CDR3aa: ASSLASEPGTQY
v_gene: TRBV10-3; abundance: .; j_gene: TRBJ2-3; CDR3aa: AISSGGDTQY
v_gene: TRBV6-5; abundance: once; j_gene: TRBJ1-2; CDR3aa: ASSQPGQGHGYT
v_gene: TRBV2; abundance: .; j_gene: TRBJ1-3; CDR3aa: ASSADRVNGNTIY